These 17 T cell receptor beta chains were all obtained from the same sample, sequenced in a study of glioma-infiltrating T cells after dendritic cell vaccination. The protocol was immunoSEQ multiplex PCR, while the TCRdb copy is restricted to in-frame clones and leaves out a portion. This sample has about 64,000 clones; 82% occur once, and the top ten carry 9.2%. Sequences were derived from blood, sampled before dendritic cell vaccination. Receptor source: a human donor with glioblastoma.

The chain has TRBV2 and TRBJ1-3; D unresolved. The CDR3 totals 17 residues. CDR1 and CDR2 (germline): SNHLY, FYNNEI. The V and J ends lost 0 bases and 2 bases respectively, with 14 bases between them. CDR3 bases: TGTGCCAGCAGTGAAGCCCGAGTCTGGTCGACTGGAAACACCATATATTTT. Encoded protein: CASSEARVWSTGNTIYF.

This clone was seen only once. V gene TRBV27 combines with J gene TRBJ2-3, with D possibly TRBD2 on 5 matching bases. The CDR3 runs 15 residues. V gave up 5 bases and J gave up 1 base, with 13 bases separating them. Germline V lookup: CDR1 MNHEY, CDR2 SMNVEV (reference sequence). CDR3 loop: CASSILGMGTDTQYF. Written as DNA, the CDR3 is TGTGCCAGCAGTATACTAGGAATGGGCACAGATACGCAGTATTTT.

This rearrangement joins TRBV7-8 to TRBJ1-2; 8 bases map to TRBD1. Germline CDR1 and CDR2: SGHVS and FQNEAQ. With 7 bases clipped from V and 3 bases from J, the junction kept 10 bases outside the gene matches. The CDR3 length is 15 residues. The CDR3, as DNA: TGTGCCAGCAATCCCCGGGACAGGAATTACTATGGCTACACCTTC. Protein: CASNPRDRNYYGYTF.

CDR3 sequence: CASGGDRVNNEQFF. CDR3 in DNA: TGTGCCAGTGGGGGAGACAGGGTTAACAATGAGCAGTTCTTC. The V gene is TRBV2, the J gene TRBJ2-1; 7 nucleotides align to TRBD1. This CDR3 has 14 amino acids. Looked up from germline, CDR1 is SNHLY and CDR2 is FYNNEI. V was pared by 9 bases and J by 5 bases, with 10 bases of the junction left unmatched.

This chain connects TRBV7-8 to TRBJ2-1; TRBD2 matches 9 bases. The CDR3 spans 16 residues. With V trimmed by 1 base and J by 6 bases, 7 bases remained unmatched. Germline V gene sequence: CDR1 SGHVS, CDR2 FQNEAQ. The CDR3 nucleotides read TGTGCCAGCAGCTTAGTTGCGCGGGGGGGCCCCAATGAGCAGTTCTTC. Translation gives CASSLVARGGPNEQFF.

On this clone itself: An end of the junction differs from the germline gene, which may be a read error. The rearrangement links TRBV5-8 to TRBJ1-2, with TRBD1 as a possible D gene (5 bases). Germline CDR1 and CDR2: SGHTS and YDEGEE. The CDR3 is made up of 12 amino acids. CDR3 coding DNA: TGTGCCAGCAGCTGGGACTGGGGGGTAGACAATTTC. Translating gives CASSWDWGVDNF.

This chain joins TRBV2 and TRBJ2-1; D gene unclear. The CDR3 consists of 14 residues. The V gene's germline CDR1 is SNHLY and CDR2 FYNNEI. Trimming removed 2 bases from V and 6 bases from J, with 11 bases in between. The CDR3 DNA reads TGTGCCAGCAGTGAAAATGGGCAGATCAATGAGCAGTTCTTC. Amino acid sequence: CASSENGQINEQFF.

Only a few counts were recorded for this clone. The chain has TRBV2 and TRBJ2-1; TRBD2 is a possible D gene (6 bases). CDR3 length: 15 amino acids. V was cut by 6 bases and J by 7 bases, with 19 bases left in between. Per germline, CDR1 SNHLY and CDR2 FYNNEI. CDR3 residues: CASSSQRAIANEQFF. CDR3 in DNA: TGTGCCAGCAGCTCCCAGCGGGCGATTGCGAATGAGCAGTTCTTC.

The chain has TRBV6-1 and TRBJ1-1; tentatively, D is TRBD1 (6 bases). Trimming stripped 4 bases from V and 6 bases from J, with 18 bases between. Germline CDR1 is MNHNS and CDR2 is SASEGT. The CDR3 length is 15 residues. CDR3 in DNA: TGTGCCAGCAGTGGAGGACAGCCCTCCAACCCTGAAGCTTTCTTT. Translating it yields CASSGGQPSNPEAFF.

The V call is TRBV19, the J call TRBJ1-5, with TRBD1 matching over 9 bases. This CDR3 comprises 14 residues. Trimming removed 7 bases from V and 1 base from J; junction bases left unmatched: 2. Germline CDR1 LNHDA, CDR2 SQIVND (reference sequence). CDR3 in DNA: TGTGCCAGTACCGGGACAGGGAGCAATCAGCCCCAGCATTTT. Its protein is CASTGTGSNQPQHF.

The DNA of the CDR3 is TGCGCCAGCAGTAGCGGGGGGGCCGGCACCGGGGAGCTGTTTTTT. Its protein is CASSSGGAGTGELFF. V usage is TRBV5-1 and J usage is TRBJ2-2; 11 positions match TRBD2. Germline lookup yields CDR1 SGHRS and CDR2 YFSETQ. Unmatched junction bases numbered 4, after V lost 5 bases and J lost 4 bases. CDR3 size: 15 residues.

The chain couples TRBV28 to TRBJ1-2; 7 bases are a match to TRBD1. The CDR3 spans 13 residues. Germline V CDR1 and CDR2: MDHEN, SYDVKM. The V segment lost 5 bases and the J segment 4 bases; nucleotides outside the gene matches: 4. The CDR3 loop reads CASSTGEVYGYTF. The CDR3 DNA follows: TGTGCCAGCAGTACAGGGGAAGTCTATGGCTACACCTTC.

This clone was found once. This chain connects TRBV5-6 to TRBJ2-3, with TRBD2 identical over 10 bases. V was pared by 0 bases and J by 1 base, with 2 bases of the junction left unmatched. The CDR3 spans 16 residues. Germline lookup yields CDR1 SGHDT and CDR2 YYEEEE. The CDR3 spells CASSLGLAGRTDTQYF. The CDR3 bases are TGTGCCAGCAGCTTGGGACTAGCGGGCCGCACAGATACGCAGTATTTT.

The sample holds a few counts of this clone. The V call is TRBV5-1, the J call TRBJ2-7; TRBD1 matches at 9 bases. CDR3 length: 14 residues. The germline V gene encodes CDR1 SGHRS and CDR2 YFSETQ. The V segment lost 0 bases and the J segment 2 bases; nucleotides outside the gene matches: 0. CDR3 coding DNA: TGCGCCAGCAGCTTGGGACAGGGGGCCTACGAGCAGTACTTC. It specifies CASSLGQGAYEQYF. Filled out from reference TRBV5-1 and TRBJ2-7, the complete variable domain reads KAGVTQTPRYLIKTRGQQVTLSCSPISGHRSVSWYQQTPGQGLQFLFEYFSETQRNKGNFPGRFSGRQFSNSRSEMNVSTLELGDSALYLCASSLGQGAYEQYFGPGTRLTVT.

The rearrangement uses TRBV6-5 and TRBJ1-6; 9 bases match TRBD1. This CDR3 contains 14 residues. Germline V gene sequence: CDR1 MNHEY, CDR2 SVGAGI. J lost 7 bases, V lost 5 bases, and 3 bases had no gene match. CDR3 in DNA: TGTGCCAGCAGTGAAGGACAGGGGAATTCACCCCTCCACTTT. This sequence encodes CASSEGQGNSPLHF.

The chain has TRBV5-6 and TRBJ2-2, with D possibly matching TRBD2 (6 bases). CDR1 is SGHDT and CDR2 is YYEEEE in the germline V gene. The CDR3 is made up of 15 amino acids. The germline V and J ends were trimmed by 6 bases and 7 bases, with 19 bases remaining between them. This CDR3 is CASKGRERLDGELFF. DNA for the CDR3: TGTGCCAGCAAAGGACGGGAGAGGTTGGACGGGGAGCTGTTTTTT.

V gene TRBV29-1 combines with J gene TRBJ1-2; D gene uncertain. V lost 2 bases and J lost 4, with 11 bases in between. The CDR3 is made up of 13 amino acids. CDR1 is SQVTM, CDR2 ANQGSEA, per germline. The CDR3 coding sequence is TGCAGCGTTGAACGTGGAGCCAGCTATGGCTACACCTTC. Its protein is CSVERGASYGYTF.